Sequencing of this T cell receptor beta chain was carried out in a study of blood T cell repertoires in COVID-19 (dated by TCRdb to about 2020). About the study as a whole: Collaborator samples came from the United States, Italy and Spain and covered acute and convalescent phases of COVID-19. The repertoires were released in a freely available public database intended as a resource for research on the immune response to SARS-CoV-2. Deeply sampled blood TCRbeta repertoires from subjects exposed to, actively infected with, or recovered from COVID-19 were included in the dataset. Where available, HLA class I and class II types were taken from metadata supplied by the sample provider and were not determined by assay-based typing. A de-identified subject ID, COVID-19 status, age in years and sex were almost always included in the sample metadata. Samples were obtained from the ongoing ImmuneRACE study (first 160 participants) and from over a thousand subjects provided by 6 global collaborators. The prospective study material was composed of cDNA or gDNA derived from T cells, B-cell-depleted T cells, or PBMCs. Beyond this particular receptor, the publication reports: The quantity of clinical and demographic metadata differed by source and by participant and was supplied without curation.

V and J are truncated by 5 bases and 2 bases respectively, leaving an intervening sequence of 13 bases. From a lookup of the germline V gene, CDR1 and CDR2 are MDHEN and SYDVKM. Including cysteine and phenylalanine, the CDR3 has 14 amino acids. CDR3 DNA only is kept here, 42 bases in frame from base 1. The immunoSEQ Assay, a bias-controlled multiplex PCR, was used to amplify TCRbeta CDR3 regions from genomic DNA. On the authors' methods: Nucleated cell counts per sample were estimated from amplification of reference gene primers within the assay. Sequence reads were collapsed and filtered to measure the absolute abundance of every unique TCRbeta CDR3 rearrangement. For each sample, productive Simpson clonality was calculated as the square root of Simpson's diversity index across productive rearrangements. TCRdb holds this immuneACCESS table with in-frame rearrangements only. Some clones are missing; in checked studies, unresolved V genes explain under half, and the rest has no known cause. D and trimming were read from the DNA, whereas the V and J calls and clone size are those reported in that table. The sample table records roughly 350,000 clones; more than 70% of these occur just once. Clones ranked in the top ten supply about 10% of the sample.

One collaborating source in Seattle enrolled patients during active infection and followed them longitudinally through the course of disease. The collaborating institutions used their own protocols to collect whole blood in K2EDTA tubes. For TCRbeta analysis, collaborator samples were shipped as frozen whole blood, as isolated PBMCs, or as DNA extracted from either sample type. Points on this clone: Its antigen is unknown. No base quality information exists; no much larger clone differs at one position.

The sequence is built from TRBV28 and TRBJ2-7, with the D gene too uncertain to name. The sample taken for sequencing was peripheral blood. This sequence originates from a woman in her 30s with COVID-19, enrolled during active disease. The nucleotides read TGTGCCAGCAGTGGCCAGAACCCCACCTACGAGCAGTACTTC. Its protein product is CASSGQNPTYEQYF. The variable domain in full, with residues beyond the CDR3 obtained from the reference TRBV28 and TRBJ2-7 genes, is DVKVTQSSRYLVKRTGEKVFLECVQDMDHENMFWYRQDPGLGLRLIYFSYDVKMKEKGDIPEGYSVSREKKERFSLILESASTNQTSMYLCASSGQNPTYEQYFGPGTRLTVT.